These 29 T cell receptor beta chains originate from one sample sequenced in a study of CD8 T cells in ankylosing spondylitis. Each CDR3 protein is one row after TCRdb ran MiXCR on the 5' RACE reads. The sample has tens of thousands of distinct CDR3 sequences, around 6.4% seen once. The sequenced sample consisted of synovial fluid, either unsorted or a sorted T cell fraction (not recorded which). These receptors came from a male donor with ankylosing spondylitis.

There are a few counts of this clonotype. This chain connects TRBV2 to TRBJ1-5, with D uncertain. The ends were cut back, 2 bases at V and 4 bases at J, with 12 bases in the middle. The CDR3 has 15 residues. Looked up from germline, CDR1 is SNHLY and CDR2 is FYNNEI. The CDR3 DNA is TGTGCCAGCAGTGAAAGCAGGACCCAGAATCAGCCCCAGCATTTT. Its translation: CASSESRTQNQPQHF.

This clonotype appeared many times. The J gene is TRBJ2-3, the V gene TRBV29-1; 14 bases fit TRBD2. CDR3 length equals 15 residues. The V gene's germline CDR1 is SQVTM and CDR2 ANQGSEA. V was clipped by 7 bases and J by 4 bases; unmatched bases: 7. The CDR3 region is CSAGTSGSSSDTQYF. The CDR3 DNA follows: TGCAGCGCCGGGACTAGCGGGAGTTCCTCAGATACGCAGTATTTT.

This clonotype occurred many times. V usage is TRBV28 and J usage is TRBJ2-2; TRBD2 might be the D (6 bases). This CDR3 spans 15 amino acids. Germline CDR1 and CDR2: MDHEN and SYDVKM. V was clipped by 3 bases and J by 8 bases, with 16 bases between them. The chain's CDR3 is CASSLAGPPWGELFF. The CDR3, as DNA: TGTGCCAGCAGTTTGGCGGGACCTCCGTGGGGGGAGCTGTTTTTT.

This clonotype appeared many times. The chain carries TRBV12-3 or TRBV12-4 and TRBJ2-2, with D perhaps matching TRBD2 (6 bases). The germline V and J ends were trimmed by 2 bases and 7 bases, with 17 bases remaining between them. This CDR3 has 16 residues. The CDR3 is CASSLFAVEEGGELFF. The CDR3 region has the DNA TGTGCCAGCAGTTTATTTGCGGTTGAGGAGGGCGGGGAGCTGTTTTTT.

V gene TRBV29-1 combines with J gene TRBJ2-2; TRBD2 matches at 7 bases. CDR1 is SQVTM, CDR2 ANQGSEA, per germline. The CDR3 runs to 12 residues. The J segment lost 6 bases and the V segment lost 7 bases, leaving 5 bases of the junction unmatched. In DNA, the CDR3 is TGCAGCGCTATAACTAGCGCCGGGGAGCTGTTTTTT. Translation gives CSAITSAGELFF.

In this sample, this clonotype turned up many times. J is TRBJ2-1 and V is TRBV7-8, with a weak D call TRBD2 (6 bases). CDR1 and CDR2 (germline): SGHVS, FQNEAQ. The CDR3 loop spans 17 amino acids. V gave up 4 bases and J gave up 3 bases, with 19 bases separating them. The CDR3: CASSSGVRRGNYNEQFF. The CDR3 coding sequence is TGTGCCAGCAGCTCTGGCGTGAGGCGGGGAAACTACAATGAGCAGTTCTTC.

This clonotype is deemed medium-sized. This chain uses TRBV7-2 with TRBJ2-1; D remains ambiguous. Germline CDR1 SGHTA, CDR2 FQGNSA. This CDR3 is 15 amino acids long. V lost 5 bases and J lost 6, with 17 bases in between. The CDR3 nucleotides read TGTGCCAGCAGCCAAAGGTCTCGTTCGGGCAATGAGCAGTTCTTC. Residues: CASSQRSRSGNEQFF.

This clonotype was seen repeatedly, ten times or more. The chain recombines TRBV7-8 with TRBJ1-1; D is possibly TRBD1 (6 bases). The germline V gene encodes CDR1 SGHVS and CDR2 FQNEAQ. Trimming cost V 5 bases and J 1 base, with 20 bases left between them. The CDR3 length is 17 residues. CDR3: CASSHLEGEESNTEAFF. In nucleotides, the CDR3 is TGTGCCAGCAGCCACCTGGAGGGGGAAGAGTCGAACACTGAAGCTTTCTTT.

This clonotype was found many times. The chain joins TRBV7-2 to TRBJ2-5, with D possibly being TRBD1 (5 bases). The germline V and J ends were trimmed by 3 bases and 5 bases, with 10 bases remaining between them. This CDR3 has 13 amino acids. Per germline, CDR1 SGHTA and CDR2 FQGNSA. The CDR3, as DNA: TGTGCCAGCAGCTTCCCAGGGTCCGAGACCCAGTACTTC. This encodes CASSFPGSETQYF.

This clonotype occurred a few times. The chain is built from TRBV11-2 and TRBJ2-1, with 12 bases lining up with TRBD2. With V trimmed by 5 bases and J by 6 bases, 8 bases remained unmatched. The CDR3 has 16 residues. Germline-derived CDR1 and CDR2 are SGHAT and FQNNGV. The CDR3 coding sequence is TGTGCCAGCAGCCCAACGAGACTAGCGGGAGCCAATGAGCAGTTCTTC. It yields the protein CASSPTRLAGANEQFF.

This rearrangement joins TRBV5-1 to TRBJ2-2; maybe TRBD2 (8 bases). CDR1 SGHRS and CDR2 YFSETQ come from the germline V gene. V was cut by 4 bases and J by 5 bases, with 21 bases left in between. The CDR3 contains 17 residues. The CDR3 DNA sequence: TGCGCCAGCAGCGCAGACAGGGTAGCGGGATGGACCGGGGAGCTGTTTTTT. Translating gives CASSADRVAGWTGELFF.

This clonotype was detected many times. CDR3 DNA: TGTGCCAGCAGCATCAGGGAAAATCAGCCCCAGCATTTT. Translated: CASSIRENQPQHF. The chain recombines TRBV27 with TRBJ1-5; D is perhaps TRBD1 (5 bases). The V gene's germline CDR1 is MNHEY and CDR2 SMNVEV (reference sequence). The CDR3 extends over 13 amino acids. V was pared by 6 bases and J by 4 bases, with 10 bases between.

This sequence joins TRBV30 and TRBJ2-2, with D possibly TRBD1 on 5 matching bases. The V end lost 2 bases, the J end lost 7 bases, and 11 bases lay between the germline ends. The CDR3 has 13 amino acids. CDR1 and CDR2 (germline): GTSNPN, SVGIG (reference sequence). For the CDR3, the DNA is TGTGCCTGGAGTCGTCAGGGTATCGGGGAGCTGTTTTTT. This encodes CAWSRQGIGELFF.

This clonotype was seen ten or more times. V usage is TRBV28 and J usage is TRBJ2-7; D is undetermined. Trimming stripped 6 bases from V and 6 bases from J, with 9 bases between. Germline V gene data show CDR1 as MDHEN and CDR2 as SYDVKM. The CDR3 totals 11 residues. This chain's CDR3 is CASRIRTEQYF. CDR3 sequence (DNA): TGTGCCAGCAGGATCCGGACCGAGCAGTACTTC.

The chain recombines TRBV18 with TRBJ1-5; D gene unclear. Germline V gene data show CDR1 as KGHSH and CDR2 as LQKENI. Between the trimmed V and J ends, which lost 0 bases and 4 bases, there was a span of 7 bases. The CDR3 is 14 amino acids. The CDR3 DNA follows: TGTGCCAGCTCACCACCCGGCGAGAATCAGCCCCAGCATTTT. Its translation: CASSPPGENQPQHF.

This clonotype is labeled as medium-sized. The chain is built from TRBV5-1 and TRBJ2-5; D is undetermined. The CDR3 covers 11 residues. V dropped 1 base and J dropped 5 bases, with 3 bases sitting between them. The V gene's germline CDR1 is SGHRS and CDR2 YFSETQ. In DNA, the CDR3 is TGCGCCAGCAGCTTGTGGGAGACCCAGTACTTC. Protein: CASSLWETQYF.

This clonotype was observed at least ten times. The rearrangement links TRBV7-2 to TRBJ1-1; D not certain. With 1 base removed from V and 5 bases from J, the gap between germline ends came to 14 bases. The CDR3 is 15 residues long. Germline V lookup: CDR1 SGHTA, CDR2 FQGNSA. In DNA, the CDR3 is TGTGCCAGCAGCTTAGTGTTTTCGGGTGTAACTGAAGCTTTCTTT. This translates into CASSLVFSGVTEAFF.

This clonotype was detected ten times or more. The J gene is TRBJ2-1, the V gene TRBV6-1; D is unresolved. Germline CDR1 MNHNS, CDR2 SASEGT. The CDR3 loop spans 15 amino acids. Trimming left V 4 bases short and J 6 bases short, with 16 bases between. The CDR3 sequence: CASSAGLSRGNEQFF. CDR3 nucleotide sequence: TGTGCCAGCAGTGCCGGCCTGAGCCGTGGCAATGAGCAGTTCTTC.

This clonotype was detected many times. J is TRBJ1-2 and V is TRBV28; 8 nucleotides line up with TRBD1. This CDR3 has 14 amino acids. Unmatched junction bases numbered 5, after V lost 4 bases and J lost 4 bases. CDR1 is MDHEN and CDR2 is SYDVKM in the germline V gene. The chain's CDR3 is CASSSRGLGYGYTF. The CDR3 region has the DNA TGTGCCAGCAGTTCCAGGGGGCTGGGCTATGGCTACACCTTC.

This clonotype was observed at least ten times. V usage is TRBV20-1 and J usage is TRBJ2-7, with D perhaps TRBD2 (6 bases). CDR1 is DFQATT, CDR2 SNEGSKA, per germline (reference sequence). V lost 3 bases and J lost 3, with 9 bases in between. There are 12 residues in the CDR3. CDR3 DNA sequence: TGCAGTGCTAGGCGGGGTGACTACGAGCAGTACTTC. It yields the protein CSARRGDYEQYF.

This clonotype was found many times. The chain links TRBV4-1 to TRBJ2-2; 12 nucleotides agree with TRBD2. Trimming at V came to 4 bases and at J to 1 base, leaving 4 bases not matched to a gene. The length of the CDR3 is 17 residues. Looked up from germline, CDR1 is MGHRA and CDR2 is YSYEKL. The DNA of the CDR3 is TGCGCCAGCAGCCCCTTGACTAGCGGGAGGAACACCGGGGAGCTGTTTTTT. It specifies CASSPLTSGRNTGELFF.

The chain recombines TRBV2 with TRBJ2-7, with D possibly being TRBD2 (5 bases). Germline CDR1 is SNHLY and CDR2 is FYNNEI. CDR3 length equals 12 residues. Between the trimmed V and J ends, which lost 8 bases and 12 bases, there was a span of 20 bases. CDR3 in DNA: TGTGCCAGCGGGAGTAGCTCCTATCGGCGGTACTTC. This codes for CASGSSSYRRYF. The complete variable domain, with remaining parts taken from reference TRBV2 and TRBJ2-7, reads EPEVTQTPSHQVTQMGQEVILRCVPISNHLYFYWYRQILGQKVEFLVSFYNNEISEKSEIFDDQFSVERPDGSNFTLKIRSTKLEDSAMYFCASGSSSYRRYFGPGTRLTVT.

This clonotype was observed at least ten times. The chain employs TRBV12-3 or TRBV12-4 and TRBJ2-7; D remains ambiguous. The CDR3 covers 13 residues. V lost 8 bases, J lost 2 bases, and 13 bases lay in between. The CDR3 nucleotides read TGTGCCAGCGGGAAGGCAGCCGCCTACGAGCAGTACTTC. Amino acids: CASGKAAAYEQYF.

Points on this clonotype: A read error may explain this, as a much larger clone is one base away. V gene TRBV20-1 combines with J gene TRBJ1-5; D remains unclear. CDR1 and CDR2 from the germline V gene are DFQATT and SNEGSKA (reference sequence). This CDR3 is built from 13 residues. The CDR3 here is CSARLGSNQPQQF. The CDR3 coding sequence is TGCAGTGCTAGATTGGGAAGCAATCAGCCCCAGCAATTT.

This clonotype showed up many times. V usage is TRBV18 and J usage is TRBJ2-5; 7 nucleotides align to TRBD1. The length of the CDR3 is 13 residues. V dropped 6 bases and J dropped 3; count of bases not matched to a gene: 4. CDR1 is KGHSH, CDR2 LQKENI, per germline. The CDR3 sequence is CASSRQGEETQYF. The CDR3 DNA sequence: TGTGCCAGCTCGCGACAGGGCGAAGAGACCCAGTACTTC.

This clonotype was detected many times. V usage is TRBV7-2 and J usage is TRBJ2-7; the match to TRBD2 covers 8 bases. The trim removed 0 bases at V and 5 bases at J, leaving 9 bases unmatched. CDR1 SGHTA and CDR2 FQGNSA come from the germline V gene. This CDR3 spans 16 amino acids. CDR3 DNA sequence: TGTGCCAGCAGCTTAGCGCTACCTAGCGGGTTCAACGAGCAGTACTTC. Translating it yields CASSLALPSGFNEQYF.

V is TRBV7-8 and J is TRBJ1-3, with D uncertain. Germline CDR1 and CDR2: SGHVS and FQNEAQ. The CDR3 loop spans 16 amino acids. V lost 0 bases to trimming and J lost 8 bases, with 17 bases between them. The chain's CDR3 is CASSLALDESLDTIYF. CDR3 in DNA: TGTGCCAGCAGCTTAGCGCTTGACGAAAGCCTAGACACCATATATTTT.

This clonotype has a handful of counts. The chain uses TRBV14 and TRBJ2-2; D perhaps matches TRBD2 (6 bases). Germline-derived CDR1 and CDR2 are SGHDN and FVKESK. V dropped 1 base and J dropped 2 bases, with 11 bases sitting between them. The length of the CDR3 is 16 residues. CDR3 loop: CASSQVIADNTGELFF. Written as DNA, the CDR3 is TGTGCCAGCAGCCAAGTGATAGCGGATAACACCGGGGAGCTGTTTTTT.

This clonotype was seen many times. V is TRBV29-1 and J is TRBJ2-5; the match to TRBD2 covers 7 bases. Looked up from germline, CDR1 is SQVTM and CDR2 is ANQGSEA. The CDR3 covers 13 residues. V shed 5 bases and J 4 bases; nucleotides not matched to a gene: 7. In nucleotides, the CDR3 is TGCAGCGTTATCTCTTCGGGGGGAGAGACCCAGTACTTC. Protein sequence: CSVISSGGETQYF.